Each of the 3 T cell receptor beta chains below was sequenced from the same sample in a study of OX40 agonist ivuxolimab in advanced cancers. The repertoire was sequenced with immunoSEQ multiplex PCR; TCRdb's copy has only in-frame clones and lacks some. Of approximately 17,000 clones detected, about four fifths appear once; the ten largest clones hold 2% to 2.5%. Here the sequenced sample was CD4+ or CD8+ T cells sorted from blood, taken in a trial of the OX40 agonist ivuxolimab. The source is an adult with an advanced solid tumor such as melanoma, head and neck, liver or kidney cancer.

The chain joins TRBV19 to TRBJ1-5; weak D call: TRBD1 (5 bases). The germline V and J ends were trimmed by 7 bases and 4 bases, with 8 bases remaining between them. The germline V gene encodes CDR1 LNHDA and CDR2 SQIVND (reference sequence). CDR3 length: 12 amino acids. CDR3 sequence: CASNRLNQPQHF. CDR3 sequence (DNA): TGTGCCAGTAACAGGTTGAATCAGCCCCAGCATTTT.

This clone was counted a single time. The chain uses TRBV15 and TRBJ2-1; 11 nucleotides match TRBD2. The ends lost 0 bases at V and 3 bases at J; junction bases unmatched: 10. The germline V gene encodes CDR1 LNHNV and CDR2 YYDKDF (reference sequence). This CDR3 comprises 19 residues. The CDR3 DNA reads TGTGCCACCAGCAGAGAATTAACGTGGCTAGCGGGAGGCTACAATGAGCAGTTCTTC. Its protein is CATSRELTWLAGGYNEQFF.

The rearrangement joins TRBV7-2 to TRBJ2-4; 8 nucleotides match TRBD2. The CDR3 length is 14 residues. Germline CDR1 SGHTA, CDR2 FQGNSA. V was pared by 2 bases and J by 7 bases, with 4 bases of the junction left unmatched. CDR3 sequence (DNA): TGTGCCAGCAGCTTACAAGCGGGAGCTAACATTCAGTACTTC. Translated, it gives CASSLQAGANIQYF.